This is a list of T cell receptor beta chains from one sample in a study of cytomegalovirus exposure and HLA in healthy donors. Assay used: immunoSEQ multiplex PCR; TCRdb lists only in-frame clones, some missing. Of about 96,000 clones in the sample, approximately 72% were seen once. The source material was PBMCs. The receptors originated from an older woman in good health and CMV-seropositive. CDR3s include the opening cysteine and the closing phenylalanine or tryptophan. Fields, in order: CDR3 DNA, CDR3 protein, V gene, clone size, J gene, D gene. The D gene is left open where the match is weak. Some rows have no size entry. The others give once, few or many, or a class for an expanded clone.

CDR3 DNA: TGTGCCAGCAGCTTGGATCCGGGACACCTAACTTCTCCTATGGGGTACACCTTC
CDR3 protein: CASSLDPGHLTSPMGYTF
V gene: TRBV5-5
clone size: NA
J gene: TRBJ1-2
D gene: NA

CDR3 DNA: TGTGCCAGCAGCTTCCCGGGACTAGCGGGTCCACACGCTGAAAAGGAGACCCAGTACTTC
CDR3 protein: CASSFPGLAGPHAEKETQYF
V gene: TRBV7-3
clone size: once
J gene: TRBJ2-5
D gene: TRBD2

CDR3 DNA: TGTGCCAGCAGCCAAGATACCCGACTAGAAAGGTCTCCCTACGAGCAGTACTTC
CDR3 protein: CASSQDTRLERSPYEQYF
V gene: TRBV4-2
clone size: NA
J gene: TRBJ2-7
D gene: NA

CDR3 DNA: TGTGCCAGCAGGACAGGGGCCGGCTATGGCTACACCTTC
CDR3 protein: CASRTGAGYGYTF
V gene: TRBV6-1
clone size: NA
J gene: TRBJ1-2
D gene: TRBD1

CDR3 DNA: TGTGCCACCAGCAGAGATCGCGGGAGCCAAGAGACCCAGTACTTC
CDR3 protein: CATSRDRGSQETQYF
V gene: TRBV15
clone size: once
J gene: TRBJ2-5
D gene: TRBD2

CDR3 DNA: TGTGCCAGCAGCCCTGGTGCGGCACGGGGTACCCAGTACTTC
CDR3 protein: CASSPGAARGTQYF
V gene: TRBV7-3
clone size: few
J gene: TRBJ2-5
D gene: NA

CDR3 DNA: TGTGCCAGCAGTTACTCTTCGGGACTGATGAGCACTGAAGCTTTCTTT
CDR3 protein: CASSYSSGLMSTEAFF
V gene: TRBV6-5
clone size: NA
J gene: TRBJ1-1
D gene: NA

CDR3 DNA: TGTGCCAGCGGGGGGAGAACAGATACGCAGTATTTT
CDR3 protein: CASGGRTDTQYF
V gene: TRBV7-9
clone size: few
J gene: TRBJ2-3
D gene: NA

CDR3 DNA: TGTGCCAGCAGTGAAGTAGGGGCAACTAATGAAAAACTGTTTTTT
CDR3 protein: CASSEVGATNEKLFF
V gene: TRBV6-1
clone size: few
J gene: TRBJ1-4
D gene: NA

CDR3 DNA: TGTGCCATCCGCACTAGCGGGAGAGAGACCCAGTACTTC
CDR3 protein: CAIRTSGRETQYF
V gene: TRBV2
clone size: once
J gene: TRBJ2-5
D gene: TRBD2

CDR3 DNA: TGTGCCAGCAGCTACCAGGGACTAGGGGTCGAGCAGTACTTC
CDR3 protein: CASSYQGLGVEQYF
V gene: TRBV7-9
clone size: NA
J gene: TRBJ2-7
D gene: TRBD2

CDR3 DNA: TGTGCCAGCAGCAAGGGACACCAGGATGGCTACACCTTC
CDR3 protein: CASSKGHQDGYTF
V gene: TRBV27
clone size: NA
J gene: TRBJ1-2
D gene: NA

CDR3 DNA: TGTGCCAGCAGTGTAAGTTTCGGGACAGATAATCCCTACGAGCAGTACTTC
CDR3 protein: CASSVSFGTDNPYEQYF
V gene: TRBV6-1
clone size: once
J gene: TRBJ2-7
D gene: TRBD1

CDR3 DNA: TGTGCCAGCAGCTTAAAGACAGGGGCGCTCAGCACAGATACGCAGTATTTT
CDR3 protein: CASSLKTGALSTDTQYF
V gene: TRBV7-9
clone size: NA
J gene: TRBJ2-3
D gene: TRBD1

CDR3 DNA: TGCGCCAGCAGCTTCGGACTAGCGGGAGTCGGCAATGAGCAGTTCTTC
CDR3 protein: CASSFGLAGVGNEQFF
V gene: TRBV5-1
clone size: NA
J gene: TRBJ2-1
D gene: TRBD2

CDR3 DNA: TGTGCCAGTAGGAGTGACCAGGCGGGGTTTAGTGAGCAGTACTTC
CDR3 protein: CASRSDQAGFSEQYF
V gene: TRBV19
clone size: NA
J gene: TRBJ2-7
D gene: NA

CDR3 DNA: TGCGCCAGCAGCCAAGGTAGGGCAGGGTTCCAGCCCCAGCATTTT
CDR3 protein: CASSQGRAGFQPQHF
V gene: TRBV4-1
clone size: few
J gene: TRBJ1-5
D gene: NA

CDR3 DNA: TGTGCCAGTAGTATCTATGGGGGGGCCAAGGGCGAGCAGTACTTC
CDR3 protein: CASSIYGGAKGEQYF
V gene: TRBV19
clone size: few
J gene: TRBJ2-7
D gene: NA

CDR3 DNA: TGTGCCAGCAGTTTTCCGAGGGACAGGGTAATTTCCGCCGAGCAGTACTTC
CDR3 protein: CASSFPRDRVISAEQYF
V gene: TRBV28
clone size: NA
J gene: TRBJ2-7
D gene: TRBD1

CDR3 DNA: TGCAGCGTTGCGAGTCAGGGGGTTAGAGGGACTGAAGCTTTCTTT
CDR3 protein: CSVASQGVRGTEAFF
V gene: TRBV29-1
clone size: NA
J gene: TRBJ1-1
D gene: TRBD1

CDR3 DNA: TGCGCCAGCAGCCAGGCTAGCGGGGACACAGATACGCAGTATTTT
CDR3 protein: CASSQASGDTDTQYF
V gene: TRBV4-3
clone size: NA
J gene: TRBJ2-3
D gene: TRBD2

CDR3 DNA: TGTGCCAGTAGTGAGTCCAAAGCGAGTGAGCAGTTCTTC
CDR3 protein: CASSESKASEQFF
V gene: TRBV19
clone size: few
J gene: TRBJ2-1
D gene: NA

CDR3 DNA: TGTGCCAGTAGTCAGCTCCGGGACAGGACCTACGAGCAGTACTTC
CDR3 protein: CASSQLRDRTYEQYF
V gene: TRBV19
clone size: NA
J gene: TRBJ2-7
D gene: TRBD1

CDR3 DNA: TGTGCCAGCAGTCTACCCCAGGGGACTACTGGAAACACCATATATTTT
CDR3 protein: CASSLPQGTTGNTIYF
V gene: TRBV28
clone size: NA
J gene: TRBJ1-3
D gene: NA

CDR3 DNA: TGTGCCATCACGCCCCAGGGAATGAACACTGAAGCTTTCTTT
CDR3 protein: CAITPQGMNTEAFF
V gene: TRBV10-3
clone size: NA
J gene: TRBJ1-1
D gene: NA

CDR3 DNA: TGCGCCAGCAGCGAGGACAGGGGAGGTGAAAAACTGTTTTTT
CDR3 protein: CASSEDRGGEKLFF
V gene: TRBV5-1
clone size: NA
J gene: TRBJ1-4
D gene: TRBD1

CDR3 DNA: TGTGCCAGCAGCTTGGACAGGGGAGACACCGGGGAGCTGTTTTTT
CDR3 protein: CASSLDRGDTGELFF
V gene: TRBV5-8
clone size: few
J gene: TRBJ2-2
D gene: TRBD1

CDR3 DNA: TGTGCCAGCGATCACTCAGGCCTTTCCTATAATTCACCCCTCCACTTT
CDR3 protein: CASDHSGLSYNSPLHF
V gene: TRBV28
clone size: few
J gene: TRBJ1-6
D gene: NA

CDR3 DNA: TGCGCCAGCAGCCCGGGGGGGTCCTCTTTATTCTCCTACGAGCAGTACTTC
CDR3 protein: CASSPGGSSLFSYEQYF
V gene: TRBV5-1
clone size: few
J gene: TRBJ2-7
D gene: TRBD2

CDR3 DNA: TGTTCCAGCAGCTTAGGGAAGGTAAATGGGCTTAACACTGAAGCTTTCTTT
CDR3 protein: CSSSLGKVNGLNTEAFF
V gene: TRBV7-9
clone size: few
J gene: TRBJ1-1
D gene: NA

CDR3 DNA: TGTGCCAGCAGGCCCGGGACTAGCGGGAGTGGGGCTTACGAGCAGTACTTC
CDR3 protein: CASRPGTSGSGAYEQYF
V gene: TRBV5-4
clone size: few
J gene: TRBJ2-7
D gene: TRBD2

CDR3 DNA: TGTGCCAGCAGTTTTAACAGCCCTGGAACTAATGAAAAACTGTTTTTT
CDR3 protein: CASSFNSPGTNEKLFF
V gene: TRBV28
clone size: NA
J gene: TRBJ1-4
D gene: NA

CDR3 DNA: TGTGCCAGCAGCTCTAGACTAGCGGAGGCTTATGAGACCCAGTACTTC
CDR3 protein: CASSSRLAEAYETQYF
V gene: TRBV11-1
clone size: NA
J gene: TRBJ2-5
D gene: TRBD2

CDR3 DNA: TGTGCCAGCAGCTTGGGGCAGGGGATGGAGACCCAGTACTTC
CDR3 protein: CASSLGQGMETQYF
V gene: TRBV13
clone size: once
J gene: TRBJ2-5
D gene: NA

CDR3 DNA: TGTGCCAGCAGCCATTTAGGGGCGGGAGCTACCTACGAGCAGTACTTC
CDR3 protein: CASSHLGAGATYEQYF
V gene: TRBV5-8
clone size: NA
J gene: TRBJ2-7
D gene: TRBD2

CDR3 DNA: TGTGCCAGTAGTACGACCCGGGGCAATCAGCCCCAGCATTTT
CDR3 protein: CASSTTRGNQPQHF
V gene: TRBV19
clone size: NA
J gene: TRBJ1-5
D gene: NA

CDR3 DNA: TGTGCCAGCAGTTACGGGGTGGGGGCTGATCAGCCCCAGCATTTT
CDR3 protein: CASSYGVGADQPQHF
V gene: TRBV6-5
clone size: NA
J gene: TRBJ1-5
D gene: NA

CDR3 DNA: TGCGCCAGCAGCGCTGGACTAGCGGGAGGGGAGGCAAACATTCAGTACTTC
CDR3 protein: CASSAGLAGGEANIQYF
V gene: TRBV5-1
clone size: NA
J gene: TRBJ2-4
D gene: TRBD2

CDR3 DNA: TGTGCCAGCAGTGGGGTCCCCAGGGGGGAGCAGTACTTC
CDR3 protein: CASSGVPRGEQYF
V gene: TRBV2
clone size: NA
J gene: TRBJ2-7
D gene: TRBD1

CDR3 DNA: TGCAGCGTTGGACGGCGGGGCTACACCTTC
CDR3 protein: CSVGRRGYTF
V gene: TRBV29-1
clone size: few
J gene: TRBJ1-2
D gene: NA

CDR3 DNA: TGTGCCAGCAGCTCGGGGGGGTACACTGAAGCTTTCTTT
CDR3 protein: CASSSGGYTEAFF
V gene: TRBV13
clone size: NA
J gene: TRBJ1-1
D gene: NA